The rows below give T cell receptor beta chains drawn from one sample of a study of early T cells in non-severe SARS-CoV-2 infection. TCRdb fed the 5' RACE reads into MiXCR, producing one record per CDR3 protein. The top ten clones hold around 3.7% of a sample with around 77,000 distinct CDR3 sequences, about 15% of them seen once. The material sequenced was whole blood, taken at baseline. All receptors derive from an adult who was a healthcare worker with PCR-confirmed SARS-CoV-2 infection or an uninfected control (not recorded which). Each CDR3 is given with its conserved first and last residue. D genes are given only for firm matches. The size field is filled for only some rows; it gives once, few, many or a size class.

v_call	d_call	clone_size	j_call	cdr3_aa	cdr3_nt
TRBV7-2	NA	NA	TRBJ2-2	CASSFSVVVGTGELFF	TGTGCCAGCAGCTTCTCTGTGGTAGTTGGCACCGGGGAGCTGTTTTTT
TRBV3-1	TRBD1	NA	TRBJ1-6	CASSARDRDSPLHF	TGTGCCAGCAGCGCCCGGGACAGGGATTCACCCCTCCACTTT
TRBV28	TRBD2	NA	TRBJ2-7	CASSAPRASGKPYEQYF	TGTGCCAGCAGTGCCCCCCGGGCTAGCGGTAAACCCTACGAGCAGTACTTC
TRBV5-1	TRBD1	few	TRBJ2-7	CASSRSGTGVPEQYF	TGCGCCAGCAGCCGATCCGGGACAGGGGTTCCCGAGCAGTACTTC
TRBV28	TRBD1	NA	TRBJ2-2	CASSPDPDRSTGELFF	TGTGCCAGCAGTCCCGACCCGGACAGGAGTACCGGGGAGCTGTTTTTT
TRBV29-1	TRBD2	NA	TRBJ2-7	CSVRGLAGTSYEQYF	TGCAGCGTTCGTGGACTAGCGGGTACCTCCTACGAGCAGTACTTC
TRBV10-3	NA	many	TRBJ1-2	CAISRDSGGYTF	TGTGCCATCAGTAGGGATTCGGGTGGCTACACCTTC
TRBV7-3	TRBD1	many	TRBJ2-3	CASSRLLDRGSTDTQYF	TGTGCCAGCAGCCGCCTCTTGGACAGGGGGAGCACAGATACGCAGTATTTT
TRBV27	NA	few	TRBJ2-1	CASSLSGWYNEQFF	TGTGCCAGCAGTTTATCGGGATGGTACAATGAGCAGTTCTTC
TRBV6-1	TRBD1	many	TRBJ2-5	CASSEEDRGSVETQYF	TGTGCCAGCAGTGAAGAAGACAGGGGAAGTGTAGAGACCCAGTACTTC
TRBV7-3	NA	once	TRBJ1-1	CASSSFTDTEAFF	TGTGCCAGCAGCTCGTTTACTGACACTGAAGCTTTCTTT
TRBV9	NA	many	TRBJ2-3	CASSVAGRADTQYF	TGTGCCAGCAGCGTAGCCGGTAGGGCAGATACGCAGTATTTT
TRBV20-1	TRBD2	many	TRBJ2-3	CSATSGRGTDTQYF	TGCAGTGCTACTAGCGGGAGAGGCACAGATACGCAGTATTTT
TRBV9	NA	NA	TRBJ2-5	CASSVRMRETQYF	TGTGCCAGCAGCGTACGCATGAGGGAGACCCAGTACTTC
TRBV18	NA	many	TRBJ2-7	CASSPGHTYEQYF	TGTGCCAGCTCTCCGGGACACACCTACGAGCAGTACTTC
TRBV6-1	NA	NA	TRBJ1-1	CASRHRLMNTEAFF	TGTGCCAGCAGACACAGGTTGATGAACACTGAAGCTTTCTTT
TRBV20-1	NA	few	TRBJ2-7	CSAPTVYEQYF	TGCAGTGCCCCGACTGTTTACGAGCAGTACTTC
TRBV7-6	NA	few	TRBJ2-7	CASSFQRGEQYF	TGTGCCAGCAGCTTCCAGAGGGGCGAGCAGTACTTC
TRBV28	NA	many	TRBJ2-3	CASSFGIGAITDTQYF	TGTGCCAGCAGTTTTGGAATTGGGGCTATCACAGATACGCAGTATTTT
TRBV29-1	NA	few	TRBJ2-3	CSVEFGTDTQYF	TGCAGCGTTGAATTCGGCACAGATACGCAGTATTTT
TRBV7-6	NA	few	TRBJ2-1	CASSPSQGHEQFF	TGTGCCAGCAGCCCCTCCCAGGGCCATGAGCAGTTCTTC
TRBV15	NA	few	TRBJ1-4	CATSREISEKLFF	TGTGCCACCAGCAGAGAAATTAGTGAAAAACTGTTTTTT
TRBV7-9	TRBD2	few	TRBJ2-1	CASSPRLAYDNEQFF	TGTGCCAGCAGCCCCCGACTAGCGTACGACAATGAGCAGTTCTTC
TRBV28	NA	NA	TRBJ1-6	CATRADDSPLHF	TGTGCGACCCGAGCGGATGATTCACCCCTCCACTTT
TRBV12-3/TRBV12-4	TRBD2	few	TRBJ2-3	CASSKGGDTQYF	TGTGCCAGCAGTAAGGGAGGGGATACGCAGTATTTT
TRBV20-1	TRBD1	NA	TRBJ2-5	CSAEGQDQETQYF	TGCAGTGCGGAGGGACAGGACCAAGAGACCCAGTACTTC
TRBV4-2	TRBD2	many	TRBJ2-3	CASRRLAESTDTQYF	TGTGCCAGCAGACGACTAGCGGAAAGCACAGATACGCAGTATTTT
TRBV29-1	NA	NA	TRBJ2-3	CSVEDRRTDTQYF	TGCAGCGTTGAAGATCGGCGCACAGATACGCAGTATTTT
TRBV2	NA	NA	TRBJ2-5	CASSARSGIPGRTQYF	TGTGCCAGCAGTGCTCGGTCGGGCATTCCTGGTCGGACCCAGTACTTC
TRBV28	NA	NA	TRBJ1-1	CASSLYGQNTEAFF	TGTGCCAGCAGTTTATACGGACAGAACACTGAAGCTTTCTTT
TRBV12-3/TRBV12-4	NA	many	TRBJ1-2	CASSLRSDHYGYTF	TGTGCCAGCAGTCTCAGGAGCGATCACTATGGCTACACCTTC
TRBV4-1	NA	many	TRBJ2-1	CASSPPSSDEQFF	TGCGCCAGCAGCCCCCCTTCTTCGGATGAGCAGTTCTTC
TRBV7-2	TRBD1	few	TRBJ2-7	CASSLEGADYEQYF	TGTGCCAGCAGCTTAGAGGGGGCTGACTACGAGCAGTACTTC
TRBV29-1	NA	few	TRBJ2-1	CSVDSTGSRQFF	TGCAGCGTCGATAGTACAGGGTCAAGGCAGTTCTTC
TRBV27	NA	NA	TRBJ2-7	CASSFLDRSTYEQYF	TGTGCCAGCAGTTTCCTAGACAGGTCCACCTACGAGCAGTACTTC
TRBV5-4	TRBD2	many	TRBJ2-5	CASSEGGSQETQYF	TGTGCCAGCAGCGAGGGCGGGAGTCAGGAGACCCAGTACTTC
TRBV30	NA	NA	TRBJ1-4	CAWRYMGGGEKLFF	TGTGCCTGGAGGTACATGGGAGGTGGTGAAAAACTGTTTTTT
TRBV6-1	NA	many	TRBJ1-2	CASSESHGYGYTF	TGTGCCAGCAGTGAGTCGCACGGCTATGGCTACACCTTC
TRBV11-1	TRBD1	many	TRBJ2-5	CASSWDSQETQYF	TGTGCCAGCAGCTGGGACAGTCAAGAGACCCAGTACTTC
TRBV20-1	NA	NA	TRBJ2-7	CSAPGTYEQYF	TGCAGTGCTCCTGGGACCTACGAGCAGTACTTC
TRBV5-1	TRBD2	once	TRBJ2-7	CASSSIAGEGEQYF	TGCGCCAGCAGCTCCATAGCGGGAGAGGGGGAGCAGTACTTC
TRBV7-9	NA	NA	TRBJ2-3	CASSFRTADTQYF	TGTGCCAGCAGCTTCAGGACAGCGGATACGCAGTATTTT
TRBV20-1	NA	few	TRBJ2-7	CSADGDRDSYEQYF	TGCAGTGCCGACGGAGACCGAGACTCCTACGAGCAGTACTTC
TRBV6-1	NA	NA	TRBJ1-4	CASSGESLFNEKLFF	TGTGCCAGCAGTGGTGAATCGCTTTTTAATGAAAAACTGTTTTTT
TRBV5-6	NA	NA	TRBJ2-7	CASRFGGSYEQYF	TGTGCCAGCAGATTTGGGGGCTCCTACGAGCAGTACTTC
TRBV20-1	NA	few	TRBJ2-1	CSARPVRAISSYNEQFF	TGCAGTGCTAGACCCGTTCGAGCTATTAGCTCCTACAATGAGCAGTTCTTC
TRBV30	TRBD1	few	TRBJ2-1	CAGNRGYNNEQFF	TGTGCCGGTAACAGGGGTTACAACAATGAGCAGTTCTTC